Reported below is one TCR beta chain. Library construction for TCR beta used iRepertoire HTBI primers and Arm-PCR of CDR3 regions. Using its own MiXCR run on the multiplex PCR reads, TCRdb lists one record per CDR3 protein. The table shows some 410,000 distinct CDR3 sequences, with 15% to 20% occurring only once. The CDR3 is 15 residues long. Trimming took 1 base from V and 4 from J, leaving 13 bases between them. Germline CDR1 LGHNA, CDR2 YNFKEQ. The sample is drawn from a study of regulatory T cells in long-lasting Graves disease. Time point meaning: newly diagnosed GD, antithyroid drugs for less than 3 months. There was RNA extracted from PBMCs, and the TCR library was made from it. The same data also contributed to another study, on T cells in Graves' hyperthyroidism and ophthalmopathy.

The source is a woman in her 30s with Graves disease. The chain recombines TRBV4-2 with TRBJ1-2; TRBD1 is a possible D gene (5 bases). Sequencing was performed on peripheral blood mononuclear cells (PBMCs), taken at new diagnosis, from a patient treated with antithyroid drugs. For the CDR3, the DNA is TGTGCCAGCAGCCAAGTGGGTGACAGCAGCTATGGCTACACCTTC. Its protein product is CASSQVGDSSYGYTF.